Following are 10 T cell receptor beta chains from one sample sequenced in a study of cytomegalovirus exposure and HLA in healthy donors (dated by TCRdb to 2017 to 2019). The library was generated by the immunoSEQ multiplex PCR assay. A mixture of 60 forward primers for TCR Vbeta segments and 13 reverse primers for TCR Jbeta segments was used in the multiplex PCR. The table was pulled from immuneACCESS by TCRdb, which kept in-frame rearrangements only. Such tables lose some clones; where checked, under half of the loss comes from unresolved V genes, and the rest has no known cause. Here the sample has 100,000 or so clones; about four fifths occur a single time. Together, the top ten hold over 4% of the sample. Material for sequencing was PBMCs. The receptors stem from a female donor in good health and CMV-seropositive.

A note on this clone: The junction departs from germline at one end; a sequencing error may be responsible. V is TRBV7-9 and J is TRBJ2-1; 7 nucleotides line up with TRBD2. The CDR3 is 18 residues long. Germline loops: CDR1 SEHNR, CDR2 FQNEAQ (reference sequence). The CDR3 spells CSSSSDGRAEGSYNEQFF. CDR3 in DNA: TGTTCCAGCAGCTCAGATGGGAGGGCGGAAGGCTCCTACAATGAGCAGTTCTTC.

The rearrangement uses TRBV6-5 and TRBJ1-3; D gene uncertain. This CDR3 is 14 amino acids long. The germline CDR1 and CDR2 sequences are MNHEY and SVGAGI. Trimming cost V 0 bases and J 8 bases, with 11 bases left between them. CDR3 sequence reads: CASSYSGGRDTIYF. The CDR3 DNA is TGTGCCAGCAGTTACTCGGGCGGGCGAGACACCATATATTTT.

The chain has TRBV5-1 and TRBJ1-2; 9 nucleotides line up with TRBD1. V was pared by 4 bases and J by 2 bases, with 9 bases of the junction left unmatched. Per germline, CDR1 SGHRS and CDR2 YFSETQ. The CDR3 spans 16 residues. The CDR3 is CASSPGQGGLNYGYTF. CDR3 bases: TGCGCCAGCAGCCCGGGACAGGGCGGACTGAACTATGGCTACACCTTC.

This rearrangement joins TRBV4-1 to TRBJ1-6, with unresolved D. This CDR3 has 16 amino acids. CDR1 MGHRA and CDR2 YSYEKL come from the germline V gene. Trimming stripped 0 bases from V and 9 bases from J, with 15 bases between. The CDR3 loop reads CASSQDWAGFSSPLHF. In DNA form, the CDR3 reads TGCGCCAGCAGCCAAGATTGGGCAGGTTTTAGTTCACCCCTCCACTTT.

This clone appeared once. The chain has TRBV29-1 and TRBJ1-1; perhaps TRBD1 as D (6 bases). CDR3 length: 14 residues. Per the germline V gene, CDR1 is SQVTM and CDR2 is ANQGSEA. V lost 3 bases and J lost 1, with 12 bases in between. CDR3 nucleotides: TGCAGCGTTGAGACAGCGACAGGGAACACTGAAGCTTTCTTT. Its protein product is CSVETATGNTEAFF.

This rearrangement joins TRBV30 to TRBJ2-7, with TRBD1 identical over 8 bases. CDR1 and CDR2 (germline): GTSNPN, SVGIG (reference sequence). CDR3 length: 13 residues. V shed 5 bases, J shed 2 bases, and the junction held 5 bases outside the gene matches. Here the CDR3 DNA reads TGTGCCTGGGGACAGGGACCTACCTACGAGCAGTACTTC. It encodes CAWGQGPTYEQYF.

The V call is TRBV29-1, the J call TRBJ1-2, with D possibly TRBD1 on 5 matching bases. V was trimmed by 5 bases and J by 8 bases, leaving 15 bases between them. The CDR3 has 12 amino acids. The V gene's germline CDR1 is SQVTM and CDR2 ANQGSEA. The chain's CDR3 is CSVTDATVGYTF. The CDR3 coding sequence is TGCAGCGTTACAGACGCGACAGTCGGCTACACCTTC.

This sequence joins TRBV6-6 and TRBJ1-1, with unresolved D. The V end was cut by 5 bases, the J end by 8 bases, with 12 bases between. CDR3 length: 12 residues. Germline loops: CDR1 MNHNY, CDR2 SVGAGI (reference sequence). CDR3 protein: CASSPGSEEAFF. CDR3 sequence (DNA): TGTGCCAGCAGTCCCGGGTCCGAAGAAGCTTTCTTT.

This clone was found once. The chain couples TRBV6-1 to TRBJ1-1; 7 bases fit TRBD1. CDR3 length: 13 amino acids. Trimming took 6 bases from V and 4 from J; bases not matched to a gene: 5. The germline V gene encodes CDR1 MNHNS and CDR2 SASEGT. CDR3 DNA sequence: TGTGCCAGCAGGCCCGGGACAGCCACTGAAGCTTTCTTT. Its translation: CASRPGTATEAFF.

The chain employs TRBV10-2 and TRBJ1-1; D gene ambiguous. Germline V gene sequence: CDR1 WSHSY, CDR2 SAAADI. Trimming cost V 1 base and J 4 bases, with 13 bases left between them. CDR3 length: 15 amino acids. The CDR3 reads CASSEYQAGSTEAFF. The CDR3, as DNA: TGCGCCAGCAGTGAGTACCAGGCGGGGAGCACTGAAGCTTTCTTT.